The 10 T cell receptor beta chains listed next were all sequenced from one sample in a study of cytomegalovirus exposure and HLA in healthy donors. This PCR relied on a set of 60 Vbeta primers and 13 Jbeta primers. Assay used: immunoSEQ multiplex PCR; TCRdb lists only in-frame clones, some missing. The table includes tens of thousands of clones, 55% to 70% detected once. Material for sequencing was PBMCs. The origin of the receptors is a boy younger than 18 in good health and CMV-seropositive.

The rearrangement joins TRBV30 to TRBJ1-2, with a possible D match to TRBD1 (6 bases). CDR1 GTSNPN and CDR2 SVGIG come from the germline V gene (reference sequence). The length of the CDR3 is 14 residues. Trimming cost V 1 base and J 12 bases, with 21 bases left between them. DNA for the CDR3: TGTGCCTGGAGTGCTCGGCGGACAGTGGCCAAGAACACCTTC. Encoded protein: CAWSARRTVAKNTF. Full variable domain (missing parts from reference TRBV30 and TRBJ1-2): SQTIHQWPATLVQPVGSPLSLECTVEGTSNPNLYWYRQAAGRGLQLLFYSVGIGQISSEVPQNLSASRPQDRQFILSSKKLLLSDSGFYLCAWSARRTVAKNTFGSGTRLTVV.

The V and J genes are TRBV7-2 and TRBJ2-3; D ambiguous. This CDR3 is built from 14 residues. V was clipped by 2 bases and J by 3 bases, with 9 bases between them. Germline V CDR1 and CDR2: SGHTA, FQGNSA. CDR3 DNA: TGTGCCAGCAGCTTATCGCCAGTAACAGATACGCAGTATTTT. It encodes CASSLSPVTDTQYF. Drawing the rest from reference TRBV7-2 and TRBJ2-3, the complete variable domain is GAGVSQSPSNKVTEKGKDVELRCDPISGHTALYWYRQSLGQGLEFLIYFQGNSAPDKSGLPSDRFSAERTGGSVSTLTIQRTQQEDSAVYLCASSLSPVTDTQYFGPGTRLTVL.

The chain couples TRBV9 to TRBJ2-1; 7 bases are shared with TRBD1. Germline CDR1 and CDR2: SGDLS and YYNGEE. Trimming removed 4 bases from V and 5 bases from J; junction bases left unmatched: 6. CDR3 length: 14 amino acids. The DNA for the CDR3 is TGTGCCAGCAGCAAGACAGGGTCCCACAATGAGCAGTTCTTC. It is translated as CASSKTGSHNEQFF.

J is TRBJ1-4 and V is TRBV19; 9 bases line up with TRBD1. The CDR3 runs 13 residues. The germline CDR1 and CDR2 sequences are LNHDA and SQIVND (reference sequence). The ends lost 7 bases at V and 8 bases at J; junction bases unmatched: 5. This CDR3 is CASTRDRDEKLFF. CDR3 nucleotides: TGTGCCAGTACCAGGGACAGGGACGAAAAACTGTTTTTT. Using reference TRBV19 and TRBJ1-4 for the parts outside the CDR3, the full variable domain is DGGITQSPKYLFRKEGQNVTLSCEQNLNHDAMYWYRQDPGQGLRLIYYSQIVNDFQKGDIAEGYSVSREKKESFPLTVTSAQKNPTAFYLCASTRDRDEKLFFGSGTQLSVL.

This chain links TRBV6-6 with TRBJ2-3; 7 bases are a match to TRBD1. CDR1 is MNHNY and CDR2 is SVGAGI in the germline V gene (reference sequence). The CDR3 sequence is 15 residues long. V was pared by 2 bases and J by 2 bases, with 4 bases of the junction left unmatched. The CDR3 DNA sequence: TGTGCCAGCAGTTACGAGGGGGCCCTCACAGATACGCAGTATTTT. Amino acid sequence: CASSYEGALTDTQYF.

V is TRBV7-9 and J is TRBJ1-2; D gene ambiguous. Germline CDR1 and CDR2: SEHNR and FQNEAQ (reference sequence). The CDR3 is 13 residues long. Trimming removed 5 bases from V and 8 bases from J, with 15 bases in between. For the CDR3, the DNA is TGTGCCAGCAGCCTAGACCGGGTGAGGGGCTACACCTTC. It yields the protein CASSLDRVRGYTF.

The J gene is TRBJ2-3, the V gene TRBV7-3, with 7 bases aligning to TRBD2. Germline V gives CDR1 SGHTA, CDR2 FQGTGA. CDR3 length equals 17 residues. Trimming took 5 bases from V and 0 from J; bases not matched to a gene: 11. This chain's CDR3 is CASSPGVGGSSTDTQYF. The CDR3 DNA sequence: TGTGCCAGCAGCCCTGGAGTGGGGGGGTCTAGCACAGATACGCAGTATTTT.

This rearrangement joins TRBV5-1 to TRBJ2-2; D might be TRBD1 (5 bases). This CDR3 has 13 amino acids. Trimming left V 4 bases short and J 5 bases short, with 9 bases between. Germline CDR1 reads SGHRS; CDR2 reads YFSETQ. The CDR3 DNA sequence: TGCGCCAGCAGCACCGGACAAACCGGGGAGCTGTTTTTT. Amino acids: CASSTGQTGELFF. The entire variable domain, with the rest obtained from reference TRBV5-1 and TRBJ2-2, is as follows: KAGVTQTPRYLIKTRGQQVTLSCSPISGHRSVSWYQQTPGQGLQFLFEYFSETQRNKGNFPGRFSGRQFSNSRSEMNVSTLELGDSALYLCASSTGQTGELFFGEGSRLTVL.

The chain couples TRBV19 to TRBJ2-1; D is ambiguous. V was shortened by 6 bases and J by 0 bases, with 9 bases between the two germline ends. Germline V gives CDR1 LNHDA, CDR2 SQIVND (reference sequence). This CDR3 is built from 14 residues. DNA of the CDR3: TGTGCCAGTAGCCAACATATCTCCTACAATGAGCAGTTCTTC. This gives the protein CASSQHISYNEQFF.

The J gene is TRBJ2-2, the V gene TRBV19; 7 nucleotides align to TRBD1. J gave up 4 bases and V 4 bases, and 6 bases lay outside the gene matches. The CDR3 loop spans 15 amino acids. From germline, CDR1 is LNHDA and CDR2 SQIVND (reference sequence). The CDR3 DNA sequence: TGTGCCAGTAGTACGGGACAGCCGCCCACCGGGGAGCTGTTTTTT. Translation: CASSTGQPPTGELFF.